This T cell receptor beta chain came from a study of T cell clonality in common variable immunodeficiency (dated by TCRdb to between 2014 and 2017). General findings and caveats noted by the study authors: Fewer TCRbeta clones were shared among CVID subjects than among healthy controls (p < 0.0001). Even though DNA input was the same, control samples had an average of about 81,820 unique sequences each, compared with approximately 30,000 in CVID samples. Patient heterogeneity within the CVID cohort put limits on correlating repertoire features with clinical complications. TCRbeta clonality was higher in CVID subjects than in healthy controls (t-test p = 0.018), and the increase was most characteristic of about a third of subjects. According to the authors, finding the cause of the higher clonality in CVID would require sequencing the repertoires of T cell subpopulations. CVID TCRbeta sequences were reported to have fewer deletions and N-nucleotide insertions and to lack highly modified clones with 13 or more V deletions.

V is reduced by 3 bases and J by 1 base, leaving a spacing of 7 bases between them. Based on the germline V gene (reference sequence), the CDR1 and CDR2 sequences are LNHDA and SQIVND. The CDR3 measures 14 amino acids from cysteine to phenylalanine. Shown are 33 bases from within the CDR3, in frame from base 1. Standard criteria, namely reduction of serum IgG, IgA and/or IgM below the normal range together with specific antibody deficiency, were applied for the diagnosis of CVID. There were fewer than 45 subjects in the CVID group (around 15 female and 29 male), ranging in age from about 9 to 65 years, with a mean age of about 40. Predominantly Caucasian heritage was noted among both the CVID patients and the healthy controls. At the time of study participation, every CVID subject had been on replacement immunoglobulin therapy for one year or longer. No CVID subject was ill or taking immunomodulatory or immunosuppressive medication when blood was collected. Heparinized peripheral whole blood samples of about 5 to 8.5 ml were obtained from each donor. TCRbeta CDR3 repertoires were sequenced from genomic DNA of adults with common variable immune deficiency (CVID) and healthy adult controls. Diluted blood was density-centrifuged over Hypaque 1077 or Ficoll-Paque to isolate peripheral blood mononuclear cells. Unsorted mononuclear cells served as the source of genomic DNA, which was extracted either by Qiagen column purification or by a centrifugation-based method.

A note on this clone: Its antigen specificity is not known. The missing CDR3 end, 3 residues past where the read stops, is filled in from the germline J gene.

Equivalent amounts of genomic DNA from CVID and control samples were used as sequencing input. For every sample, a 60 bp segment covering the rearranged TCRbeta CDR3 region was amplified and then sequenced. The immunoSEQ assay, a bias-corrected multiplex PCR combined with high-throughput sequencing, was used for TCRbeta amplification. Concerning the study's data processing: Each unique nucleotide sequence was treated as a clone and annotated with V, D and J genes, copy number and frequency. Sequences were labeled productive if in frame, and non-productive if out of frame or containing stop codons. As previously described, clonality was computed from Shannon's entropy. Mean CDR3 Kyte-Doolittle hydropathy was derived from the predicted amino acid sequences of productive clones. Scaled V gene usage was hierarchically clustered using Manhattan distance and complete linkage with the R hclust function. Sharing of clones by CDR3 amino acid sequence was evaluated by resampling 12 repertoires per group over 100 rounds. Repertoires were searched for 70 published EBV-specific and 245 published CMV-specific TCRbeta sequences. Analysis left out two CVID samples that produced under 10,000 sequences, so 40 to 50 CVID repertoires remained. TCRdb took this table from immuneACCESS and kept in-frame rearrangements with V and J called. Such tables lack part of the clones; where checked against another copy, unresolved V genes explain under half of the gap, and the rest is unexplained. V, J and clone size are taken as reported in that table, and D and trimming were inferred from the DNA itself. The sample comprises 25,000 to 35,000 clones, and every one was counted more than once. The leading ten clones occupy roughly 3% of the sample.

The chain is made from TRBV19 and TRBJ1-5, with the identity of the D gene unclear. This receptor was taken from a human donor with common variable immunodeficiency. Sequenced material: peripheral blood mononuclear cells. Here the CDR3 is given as CASSMGQSNQPQHF. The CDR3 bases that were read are TGTGCCAGTAGTATGGGCCAGAGCAATCAGCCC. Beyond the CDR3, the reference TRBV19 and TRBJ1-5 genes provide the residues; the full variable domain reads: DGGITQSPKYLFRKEGQNVTLSCEQNLNHDAMYWYRQDPGQGLRLIYYSQIVNDFQKGDIAEGYSVSREKKESFPLTVTSAQKNPTAFYLCASSMGQSNQPQHFGDGTRLSIL.